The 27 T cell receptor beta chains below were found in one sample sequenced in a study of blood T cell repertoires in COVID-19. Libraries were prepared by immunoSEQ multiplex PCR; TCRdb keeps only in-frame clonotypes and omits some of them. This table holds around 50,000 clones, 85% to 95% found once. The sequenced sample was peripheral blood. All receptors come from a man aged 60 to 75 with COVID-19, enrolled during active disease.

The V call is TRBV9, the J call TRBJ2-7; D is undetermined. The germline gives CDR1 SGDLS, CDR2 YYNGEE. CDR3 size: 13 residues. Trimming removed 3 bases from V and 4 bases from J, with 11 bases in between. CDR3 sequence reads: CASSGGLPYEQYF. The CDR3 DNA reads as TGTGCCAGCAGCGGCGGTTTGCCGTACGAGCAGTACTTC. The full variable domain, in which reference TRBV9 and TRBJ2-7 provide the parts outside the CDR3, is DSGVTQTPKHLITATGQRVTLRCSPRSGDLSVYWYQQSLDQGLQFLIQYYNGEERAKGNILERFSAQQFPDLHSELNLSSLELGDSALYFCASSGGLPYEQYFGPGTRLTVT.

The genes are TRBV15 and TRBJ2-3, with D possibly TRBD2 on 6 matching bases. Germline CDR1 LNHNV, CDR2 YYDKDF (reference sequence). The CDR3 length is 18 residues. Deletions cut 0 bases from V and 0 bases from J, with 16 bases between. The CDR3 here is CATSRDMWDFTSTDTQYF. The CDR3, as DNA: TGTGCCACCAGCAGAGATATGTGGGACTTCACTAGCACAGATACGCAGTATTTT.

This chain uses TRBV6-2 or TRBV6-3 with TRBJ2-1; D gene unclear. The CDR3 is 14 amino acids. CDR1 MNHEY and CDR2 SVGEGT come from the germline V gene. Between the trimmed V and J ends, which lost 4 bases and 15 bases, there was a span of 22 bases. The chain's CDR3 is CASSSISWRLNPFF. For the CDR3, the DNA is TGTGCCAGCAGTTCCATATCGTGGAGACTGAATCCGTTCTTC.

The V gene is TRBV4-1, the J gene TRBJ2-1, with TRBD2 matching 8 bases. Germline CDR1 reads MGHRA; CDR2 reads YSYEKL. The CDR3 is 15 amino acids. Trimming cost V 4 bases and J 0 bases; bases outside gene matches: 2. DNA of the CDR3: TGCGCCAGCAGCCGCGGGGGGAGCTCCTACAATGAGCAGTTCTTC. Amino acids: CASSRGGSSYNEQFF.

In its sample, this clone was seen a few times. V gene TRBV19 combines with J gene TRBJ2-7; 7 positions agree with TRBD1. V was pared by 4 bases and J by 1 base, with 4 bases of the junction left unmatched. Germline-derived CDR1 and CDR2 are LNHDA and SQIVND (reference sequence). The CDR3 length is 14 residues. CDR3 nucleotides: TGTGCCAGTAGTACCGGGACAGTGTCCTACGAGCAGTACTTC. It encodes CASSTGTVSYEQYF.

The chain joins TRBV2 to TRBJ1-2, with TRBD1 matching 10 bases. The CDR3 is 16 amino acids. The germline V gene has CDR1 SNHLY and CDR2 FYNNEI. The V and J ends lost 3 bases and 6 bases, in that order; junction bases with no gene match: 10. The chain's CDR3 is CASSELRQGAVNGYTF. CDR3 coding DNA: TGTGCCAGCAGTGAGCTGAGACAGGGGGCGGTGAATGGCTACACCTTC.

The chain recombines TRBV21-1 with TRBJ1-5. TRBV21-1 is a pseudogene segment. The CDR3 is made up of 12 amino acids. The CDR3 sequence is CASSKGGQPQHF. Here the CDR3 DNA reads TGTGCCAGCAGCAAGGGCGGGCAGCCCCAGCATTTT.

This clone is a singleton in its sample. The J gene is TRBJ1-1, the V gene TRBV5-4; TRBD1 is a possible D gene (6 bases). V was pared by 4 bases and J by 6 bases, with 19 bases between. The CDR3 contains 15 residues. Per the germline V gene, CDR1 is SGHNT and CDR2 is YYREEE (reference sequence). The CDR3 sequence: CASSTEQGSRSEAFF. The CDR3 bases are TGTGCCAGCAGCACCGAACAGGGAAGTCGGTCTGAAGCTTTCTTT.

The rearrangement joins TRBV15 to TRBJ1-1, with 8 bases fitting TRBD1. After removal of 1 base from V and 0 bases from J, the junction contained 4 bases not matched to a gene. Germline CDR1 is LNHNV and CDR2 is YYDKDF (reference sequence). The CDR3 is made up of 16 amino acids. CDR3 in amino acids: CATSRVPGGLNTEAFF. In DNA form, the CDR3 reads TGTGCCACCAGCAGAGTCCCAGGGGGCCTGAACACTGAAGCTTTCTTT.

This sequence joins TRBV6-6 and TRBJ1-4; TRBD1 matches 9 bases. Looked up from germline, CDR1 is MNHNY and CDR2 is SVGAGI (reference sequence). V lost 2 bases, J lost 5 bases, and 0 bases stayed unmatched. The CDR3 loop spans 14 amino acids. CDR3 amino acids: CASSYGTGNEKLFF. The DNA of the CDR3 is TGTGCCAGCAGTTACGGGACAGGGAATGAAAAACTGTTTTTT.

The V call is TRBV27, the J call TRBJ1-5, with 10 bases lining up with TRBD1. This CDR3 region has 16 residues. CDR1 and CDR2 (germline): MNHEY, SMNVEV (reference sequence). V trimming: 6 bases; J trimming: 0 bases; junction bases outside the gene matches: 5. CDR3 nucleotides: TGTGCCAGCAGAAGGACAGGGGGTGGTAGCAATCAGCCCCAGCATTTT. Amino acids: CASRRTGGGSNQPQHF.

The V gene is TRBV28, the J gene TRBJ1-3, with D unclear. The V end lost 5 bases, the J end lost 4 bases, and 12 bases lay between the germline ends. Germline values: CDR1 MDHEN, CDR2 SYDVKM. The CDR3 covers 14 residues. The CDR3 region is CASSPGIKGNTIYF. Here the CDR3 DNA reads TGTGCCAGCAGTCCGGGGATAAAAGGAAACACCATATATTTT.

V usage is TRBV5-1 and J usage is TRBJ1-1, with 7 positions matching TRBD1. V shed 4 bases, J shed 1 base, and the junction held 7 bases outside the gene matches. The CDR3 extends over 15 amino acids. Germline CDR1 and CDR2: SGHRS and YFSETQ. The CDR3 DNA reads TGCGCCAGCAGCGACCAGGGACAGAGGAACACTGAAGCTTTCTTT. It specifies CASSDQGQRNTEAFF.

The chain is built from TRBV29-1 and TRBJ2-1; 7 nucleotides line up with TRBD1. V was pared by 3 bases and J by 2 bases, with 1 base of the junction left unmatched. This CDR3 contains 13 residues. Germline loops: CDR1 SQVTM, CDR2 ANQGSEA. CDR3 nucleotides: TGCAGCGTTGATGGGACAGCCTACAATGAGCAGTTCTTC. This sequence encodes CSVDGTAYNEQFF.

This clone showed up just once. CDR3 loop: CASRPSGVGYGYTF. The CDR3 DNA follows: TGTGCCAGCAGGCCCTCGGGGGTGGGCTATGGCTACACCTTC. The genes are TRBV6-5 and TRBJ1-2; D is perhaps TRBD1 (5 bases). The ends were cut back, 6 bases at V and 4 bases at J, with 15 bases in the middle. Germline assignment: CDR1 MNHEY and CDR2 SVGAGI. The CDR3 consists of 14 residues.

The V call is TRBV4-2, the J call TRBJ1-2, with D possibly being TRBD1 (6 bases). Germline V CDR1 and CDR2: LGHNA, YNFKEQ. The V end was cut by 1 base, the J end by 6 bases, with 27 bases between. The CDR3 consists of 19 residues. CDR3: CASSQVDGLGAYDSDGYTF. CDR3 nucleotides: TGTGCCAGCAGCCAAGTGGACGGGCTGGGGGCGTATGATAGTGATGGCTACACCTTC.

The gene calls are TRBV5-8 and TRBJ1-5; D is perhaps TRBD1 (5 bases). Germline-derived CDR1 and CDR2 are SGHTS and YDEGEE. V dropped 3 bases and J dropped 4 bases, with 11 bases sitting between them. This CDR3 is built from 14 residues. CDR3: CASSSHRTNQPQHF. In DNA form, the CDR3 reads TGTGCCAGCAGCTCACACAGGACGAATCAGCCCCAGCATTTT.

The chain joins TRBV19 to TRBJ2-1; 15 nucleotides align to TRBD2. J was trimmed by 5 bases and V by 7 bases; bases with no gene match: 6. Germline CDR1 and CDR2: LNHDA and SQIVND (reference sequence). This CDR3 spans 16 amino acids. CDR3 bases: TGTGCCAGTACCGGGACTAGCGGGGGGTCGAACAATGAGCAGTTCTTC. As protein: CASTGTSGGSNNEQFF.

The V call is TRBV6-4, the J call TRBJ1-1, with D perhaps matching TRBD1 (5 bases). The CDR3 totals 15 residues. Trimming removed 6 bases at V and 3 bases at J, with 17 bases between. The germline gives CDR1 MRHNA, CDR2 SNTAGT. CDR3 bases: TGTGCCAGCAGGTCAAGGAGGGGTGGGGACACTGAAGCTTTCTTT. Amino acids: CASRSRRGGDTEAFF.

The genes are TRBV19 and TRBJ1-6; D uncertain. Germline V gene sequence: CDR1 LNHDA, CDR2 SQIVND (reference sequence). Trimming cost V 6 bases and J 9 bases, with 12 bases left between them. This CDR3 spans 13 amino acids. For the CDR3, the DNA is TGTGCCAGTAGGACGGAGTCTGGTTCACCCCTCCACTTT. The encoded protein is CASRTESGSPLHF.

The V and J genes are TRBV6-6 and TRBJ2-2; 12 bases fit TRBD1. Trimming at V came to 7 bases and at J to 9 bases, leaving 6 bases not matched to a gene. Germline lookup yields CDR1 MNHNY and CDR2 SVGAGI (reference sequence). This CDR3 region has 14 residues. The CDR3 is CASNGDRGRWELFF. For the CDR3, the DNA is TGTGCCAGCAATGGGGACAGGGGGCGCTGGGAGCTGTTTTTT.

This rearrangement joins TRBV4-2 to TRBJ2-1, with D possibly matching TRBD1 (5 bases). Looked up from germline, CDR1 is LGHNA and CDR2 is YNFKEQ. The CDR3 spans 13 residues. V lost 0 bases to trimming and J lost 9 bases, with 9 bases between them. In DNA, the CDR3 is TGTGCCAGCAGCCAAGATCGAACAGGTGAGCAGTTCTTC. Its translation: CASSQDRTGEQFF.

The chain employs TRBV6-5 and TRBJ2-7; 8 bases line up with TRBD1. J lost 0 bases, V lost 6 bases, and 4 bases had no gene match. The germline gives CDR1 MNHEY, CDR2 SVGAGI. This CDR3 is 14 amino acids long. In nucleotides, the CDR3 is TGTGCCAGCAGGGGGACAGGATCCTCCTACGAGCAGTACTTC. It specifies CASRGTGSSYEQYF.

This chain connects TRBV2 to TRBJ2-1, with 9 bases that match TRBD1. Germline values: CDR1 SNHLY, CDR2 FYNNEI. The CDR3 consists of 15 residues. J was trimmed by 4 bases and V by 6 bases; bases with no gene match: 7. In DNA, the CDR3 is TGTGCCAGCAGATCCGACAGGGGGACGTACAATGAGCAGTTCTTC. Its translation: CASRSDRGTYNEQFF. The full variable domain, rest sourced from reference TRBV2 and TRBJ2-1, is EPEVTQTPSHQVTQMGQEVILRCVPISNHLYFYWYRQILGQKVEFLVSFYNNEISEKSEIFDDQFSVERPDGSNFTLKIRSTKLEDSAMYFCASRSDRGTYNEQFFGPGTRLTVL.

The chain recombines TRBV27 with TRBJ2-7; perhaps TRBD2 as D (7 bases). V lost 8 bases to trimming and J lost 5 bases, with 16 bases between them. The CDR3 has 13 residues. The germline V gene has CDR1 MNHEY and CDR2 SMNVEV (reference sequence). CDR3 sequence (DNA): TGTGCCAGCTCCAAGGGGGGGGGACACGAGCAGTACTTC. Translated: CASSKGGGHEQYF.

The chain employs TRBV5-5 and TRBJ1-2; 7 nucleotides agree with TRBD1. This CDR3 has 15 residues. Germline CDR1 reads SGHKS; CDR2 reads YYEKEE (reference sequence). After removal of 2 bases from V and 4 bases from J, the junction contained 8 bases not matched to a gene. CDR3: CASSFAGQQVYGYTF. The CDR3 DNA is TGTGCCAGCAGCTTCGCGGGACAGCAAGTCTATGGCTACACCTTC.

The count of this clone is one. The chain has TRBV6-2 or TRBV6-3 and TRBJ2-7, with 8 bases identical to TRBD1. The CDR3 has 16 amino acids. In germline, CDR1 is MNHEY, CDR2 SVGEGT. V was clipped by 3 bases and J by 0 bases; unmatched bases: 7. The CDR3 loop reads CASSYGTGRSSYEQYF. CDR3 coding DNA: TGTGCCAGCAGTTATGGGACAGGACGGAGCTCCTACGAGCAGTACTTC.